Listed here are 2 T cell receptor beta chains from one sample, sequenced in a study of blood T cell repertoires in COVID-19. Profiled with immunoSEQ multiplex PCR; TCRdb holds only in-frame clones, not every one. The sample has about 170,000 clones; around 78% are singletons. The sample comprised PBMCs or T cells enriched from blood (not recorded which). These receptors were taken from a woman aged 45-59 years who had recovered from COVID-19.

The CDR3 DNA follows: TGCAGCTACCCCTGGGGCGCAGGCTACACCTTC. Protein product: CSYPWGAGYTF. The rearrangement uses TRBV20-1 and TRBJ1-2; maybe TRBD1 (5 bases). This CDR3 contains 11 residues. CDR1 DFQATT and CDR2 SNEGSKA come from the germline V gene (reference sequence).

The chain joins TRBV18 to TRBJ1-1; TRBD1 might be the D (5 bases). V gave up 3 bases and J gave up 6 bases, with 14 bases separating them. The CDR3 is 14 amino acids. Germline CDR1 KGHSH, CDR2 LQKENI. CDR3 sequence: CASSPGGIGAEAFF. The DNA for the CDR3 is TGTGCCAGCTCACCGGGGGGTATTGGCGCTGAAGCTTTCTTT.